This T cell receptor beta chain was documented in a study of spatial heterogeneity in lung cancer. Overall study: Tumor-region counts of TCR transcripts tracked strongly with a T cell module score from matched bulk RNA-seq. Study-level points and caveats: Expanded TCRs classified as ubiquitous or regional were counted, and these counts tracked ubiquitous and regional nonsynonymous mutations, respectively. Intratumoral expanded alpha and beta TCR counts were found to track tumor mutation counts.

Time point noted: sample taken at primary tumor resection. Sequencing was performed on whole RNA extracted from tumor and nontumor lung tissue, or from frozen PBMC, and the material was left unsorted. By share, this clonotype counts as large. Its matching antigen is unknown. CDR1 and CDR2 (germline): SGHTA, FQGNSA. CDR3 length equals 13 residues. Deletions cut 5 bases from V and 4 bases from J, with 11 bases between. MiXCR, applied by TCRdb to the 5' RACE reads, yields one record per CDR3 protein. This table holds several thousand distinct CDR3 sequences, 8.6% found once. The sample here was lung tumor tissue, taken at surgery. The source is a male donor with early-stage non-small cell lung cancer. V usage is TRBV7-2 and J usage is TRBJ2-5; no reliable D call. The CDR3 loop is CASSPGRIETQYF. DNA of the CDR3: TGTGCCAGCAGCCCTGGTAGGATAGAGACCCAGTACTTC.